This is a list of T cell receptor beta chains from one sample in a study of beta chain features in type 1 diabetes. Produced via immunoSEQ multiplex PCR; TCRdb's table is partial and in-frame only. The sample has about 740,000 clones, around an eighth seen once. The specimen was naive CD4+ T cells from blood. The receptors shown here come from a man in his late teens or twenties with type 1 diabetes. Both conserved end residues are part of each CDR3. Fields, in order: CDR3 length, J gene, V gene, CDR3 protein.

CDR3 length: 15; J gene: TRBJ2-1; V gene: TRBV7-2; CDR3 protein: CARRAVGGRYNEQFF
CDR3 length: 15; J gene: TRBJ2-7; V gene: TRBV7-8; CDR3 protein: CASSQGTGVSYEQYF
CDR3 length: 14; J gene: TRBJ1-2; V gene: TRBV29-1; CDR3 protein: CSLSFGDSNYGYTF
CDR3 length: 15; J gene: TRBJ1-4; V gene: TRBV19; CDR3 protein: CASSIGTNANEKLFF
CDR3 length: 13; J gene: TRBJ2-7; V gene: TRBV2; CDR3 protein: CASSGQGTGEQYF
CDR3 length: 14; J gene: TRBJ2-7; V gene: TRBV5-1; CDR3 protein: CASSQGEFSYEQYF
CDR3 length: 16; J gene: TRBJ2-2; V gene: TRBV2; CDR3 protein: CASSVNTPLVTGELFF
CDR3 length: 13; J gene: TRBJ1-3; V gene: TRBV7-6; CDR3 protein: CASSEPQGNTIYF
CDR3 length: 15; J gene: TRBJ1-5; V gene: TRBV28; CDR3 protein: CASSLGHRGDQPQHF
CDR3 length: 14; J gene: TRBJ1-1; V gene: TRBV5-1; CDR3 protein: CASSLEGGVAVAFF
CDR3 length: 15; J gene: TRBJ2-3; V gene: TRBV2; CDR3 protein: CASRVGLAGTDTQYF
CDR3 length: 16; J gene: TRBJ2-2; V gene: TRBV5-4; CDR3 protein: CASSLMGVGSTGELFF
CDR3 length: 16; J gene: TRBJ2-1; V gene: TRBV7-9; CDR3 protein: CASSLGWGLGGNEQFF
CDR3 length: 13; J gene: TRBJ1-2; V gene: TRBV14; CDR3 protein: CASSPRGSDGYTF
CDR3 length: 15; J gene: TRBJ1-5; V gene: TRBV4-1; CDR3 protein: CASSQGMWGNQPQHF
CDR3 length: 13; J gene: TRBJ1-5; V gene: TRBV4-2; CDR3 protein: CASSQLRDQPQHF
CDR3 length: 14; J gene: TRBJ2-5; V gene: TRBV30; CDR3 protein: CAWSWGAGQETQYF
CDR3 length: 17; J gene: TRBJ1-5; V gene: TRBV27; CDR3 protein: CASSLSGGQLGSGPQHF
CDR3 length: 17; J gene: TRBJ2-2; V gene: TRBV25-1; CDR3 protein: CASSEDALAGRTGELFF
CDR3 length: 15; J gene: TRBJ2-3; V gene: TRBV19; CDR3 protein: CASSSSTGAADTQYF
CDR3 length: 16; J gene: TRBJ2-7; V gene: TRBV15; CDR3 protein: CATSPRGTDYSYEQYF
CDR3 length: 17; J gene: TRBJ1-5; V gene: TRBV27; CDR3 protein: CASSPDRGLYGNQPQHF
CDR3 length: 15; J gene: TRBJ2-3; V gene: TRBV27; CDR3 protein: CASSTQGLVTDTQYF
CDR3 length: 16; J gene: TRBJ1-3; V gene: TRBV7-2; CDR3 protein: CASSFSRTLSGNTIYF
CDR3 length: 14; J gene: TRBJ2-7; V gene: TRBV5-1; CDR3 protein: CASSMTGAFYEQYF
CDR3 length: 14; J gene: TRBJ1-5; V gene: TRBV10-3; CDR3 protein: CAISQGESGQPQHF
CDR3 length: 18; J gene: TRBJ2-4; V gene: TRBV11-2; CDR3 protein: CASSLDLETLLAKNIQYF
CDR3 length: 16; J gene: TRBJ2-6; V gene: TRBV11-2; CDR3 protein: CASSLEVGSGANVLTF
CDR3 length: 11; J gene: TRBJ2-2; V gene: TRBV30; CDR3 protein: CAWRGAGELFF
CDR3 length: 13; J gene: TRBJ2-7; V gene: TRBV18; CDR3 protein: CASSSYTDYEQYF
CDR3 length: 15; J gene: TRBJ2-5; V gene: TRBV7-2; CDR3 protein: CASSLGLLTHETQYF
CDR3 length: 14; J gene: TRBJ1-1; V gene: TRBV16; CDR3 protein: CASSQADMNTEAFF
CDR3 length: 14; J gene: TRBJ2-3; V gene: TRBV6-6; CDR3 protein: CASSYFEGTDTQYF